This entry features one T cell receptor (beta chain) sequence. This clonotype was seen many times. Its antigen remains undetermined. Base-call qualities are not available, and no considerably larger clone is one nucleotide away. The CDR3 contains 13 residues, cysteine and phenylalanine counted. Solely the CDR3 DNA is kept, with 39 bases framed from the first base. Taken from the germline V gene, the CDR1 and CDR2 loops are SNHLY and FYNNEI. V is clipped by 6 bases and J by 8 bases, and the sequence between their germline boundaries is 14 bases long. Library construction relied on 5' RACE. Sequencing used a NextSeq 500. In the TCR library protocol, a unique molecular identifier was attached to each TCR cDNA molecule so that PCR and sequencing errors could be corrected. On the authors' methods: TCR identification, UMI-based error correction and CDR3 extraction were all carried out with Decombinator tools. Expanded TCRs were defined as those above a frequency of 2 per 1,000, corresponding to the top 1% of the tumor frequency distribution. Each repertoire was subsampled 100 times to 5,000 TCRs, after which Renyi diversity was computed with the R vegan package. CDR3 similarity networks were constructed using string-kernel similarity of amino acid triplets, with links drawn between CDR3s whose pairwise similarity was above 0.82. In TCRdb, the public reads were trimmed at Q25 with fastp and aligned with MiXCR, with productive beta chains retained. Rows with one shared CDR3 protein collapse into an entry with the most common genes and DNA. Clone size and V and J calls follow TCRdb, not the original study. Here the sample has about 39,000 distinct CDR3 sequences; approximately 3.1% occur a single time. Of the sample, around 34% is held by the ten largest clones.

This record comes from a study of spatial heterogeneity in lung cancer (dated by TCRdb to the late 2010s). Notes on the research overall: Beta-chain transcripts were consistently detected in greater numbers than alpha-chain transcripts, which likely reflected higher beta-chain transcript abundance. TCR alpha and beta repertoires were quantitatively compared across multiple tumor regions, matched nontumor lung and blood in non-small cell lung cancer. In the raw uncorrected reads, each unique combination of TCR and UMI appeared on average more than ten times. At surgery, both alpha and beta chains were TCR-sequenced in some 220 tumor regions, approximately 64 matched nontumor lung samples and 56 PBMC samples. Nonsynonymous mutation counts, determined by whole-exome sequencing of tumor tissue, were related to features of the TCR repertoire.

Study-level results and caveats: Additional single-cell paired TCR alpha and beta sequencing was considered necessary to confirm, at a functional level, the hypothesis that regional TCRs recognize regional mutations.

This specimen's time point label, interpreted: sample taken at primary tumor resection. Samples were obtained from approximately 72 patients with early-stage, untreated non-small cell lung cancer from the lung TRACERx cohort. Without any cell sorting, TCR sequencing was performed on whole RNA extracted either from tumor and nontumor lung tissue or from cryopreserved PBMC samples. Only patients for whom sufficient RNA was available from at least two tumor regions were selected for TCR sequencing. Tumor and adjacent nontumor lung specimens were reviewed by a lung pathologist before selection. Here the sequenced sample was normal lung tissue next to the tumor, taken at surgery. The sequence joins TRBV2 to TRBJ2-1, with TRBD1 perhaps the D gene, on 6 matching bases. This receptor was identified in a male donor with early-stage non-small cell lung cancer. DNA sequence: TGTGCCAGCAGGCCGACAGGAGGCGATGAGCAGTTCTTC. Its protein product is CASRPTGGDEQFF. With the portions outside the CDR3 filled from the reference TRBV2 and TRBJ2-1 genes, the complete variable region becomes EPEVTQTPSHQVTQMGQEVILRCVPISNHLYFYWYRQILGQKVEFLVSFYNNEISEKSEIFDDQFSVERPDGSNFTLKIRSTKLEDSAMYFCASRPTGGDEQFFGPGTRLTVL.